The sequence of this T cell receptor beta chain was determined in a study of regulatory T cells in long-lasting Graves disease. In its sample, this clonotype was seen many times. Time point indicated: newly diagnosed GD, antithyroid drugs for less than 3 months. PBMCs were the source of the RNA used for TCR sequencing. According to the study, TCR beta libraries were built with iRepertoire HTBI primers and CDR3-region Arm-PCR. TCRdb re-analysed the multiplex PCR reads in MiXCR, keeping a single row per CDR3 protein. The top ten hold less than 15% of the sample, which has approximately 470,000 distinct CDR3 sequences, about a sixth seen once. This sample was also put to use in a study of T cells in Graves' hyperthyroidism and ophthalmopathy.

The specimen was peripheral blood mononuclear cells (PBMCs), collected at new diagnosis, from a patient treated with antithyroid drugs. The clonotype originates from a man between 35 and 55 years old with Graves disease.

CDR3 in DNA: TGTGCCAGCTCACCACAGGGAATCGGGGAGCTGTTTTTT. This sequence encodes CASSPQGIGELFF. The rearrangement links TRBV18 to TRBJ2-2; the D is unclear. The germline CDR1 and CDR2 sequences are KGHSH and LQKENI. The V end lost 1 base, the J end lost 7 bases, and 7 bases lay between the germline ends. CDR3 length: 13 amino acids.